This T cell receptor (beta chain) was observed in a study of blood T cell repertoires in COVID-19. Study-wide background: Both acute and convalescent COVID-19 samples were obtained from the United States, Italy and Spain. Sample material is recorded as cDNA or gDNA derived from T cells, B-cell-depleted T cells, or PBMCs.

V was pared by 4 bases and J by 3 bases, with 3 bases of the junction left unmatched. The length of the CDR3 is 15 residues. Germline CDR1 and CDR2: LNHNV and YYDKDF (reference sequence). Authors' data handling: Scientists estimated how many nucleated cells there were by amplifying reference gene primers. The assay was immunoSEQ multiplex PCR, and TCRdb's table has in-frame clones only and misses some. From that table come the V and J calls and clone size; the DNA was used to work out D and trimming. The table lists around 53,000 clones, 77% of them singletons. The sample comprised peripheral blood. The source is a man aged 65 to 79 with active or convalescent COVID-19. This sequence joins TRBV15 and TRBJ2-7, with 13 bases aligning to TRBD2. The CDR3 nucleotides read TGTGCCACCAGCACCCGGACTAGCGGGAGCTACGAGCAGTACTTC. Its translation is CATSTRTSGSYEQYF.